What follows are 14 T cell receptor beta chains derived from one specimen sequenced in a study of identical twins listed by TCRdb under 2016. The library relied on 5' RACE. For sequencing, an Illumina HiSeq 2000 was employed. The public reads were reanalyzed by TCRdb: fastp trimming at Q25, MiXCR alignment, in-frame beta chains only. Here each entry gathers all rows of one CDR3 protein and keeps the most common genes and DNA. The sample table contains about 520,000 distinct CDR3 sequences; only one count was recorded for under 25% of them. The ten largest clones add up to about 0.99% of the sample. Separately, the same data were catalogued under a study of T cells expressing NK-cell markers.

The sample comprised CD4+ T cells sorted from blood. The receptors derive from a young woman in good health.

The rearrangement uses TRBV6-1 and TRBJ2-7; 10 positions agree with TRBD1. Per germline, CDR1 MNHNS and CDR2 SASEGT. The CDR3 runs to 15 residues. Losses at the gene ends were 6 bases for V and 5 bases for J; bases not matched to a gene: 10. CDR3 nucleotide sequence: TGTGCCAGCAGATCGACAGGGGGCAGAATCGACGAGCAGTACTTC. It codes for CASRSTGGRIDEQYF.

Details on this clonotype: A read error may produce the germline difference seen at one junction end. V and J are TRBV3-1 and TRBJ2-3; TRBD2 matches at 7 bases. The CDR3 spans 19 residues. Germline V gene data show CDR1 as LGHDT and CDR2 as YNNKEL (reference sequence). CDR3 coding DNA: TGTGCCACCAGCCAAGAACGAGGGAGGGCCAACAAAGGCACAGATACGCAGTATTTT. This codes for CATSQERGRANKGTDTQYF.

The chain joins TRBV11-2 to TRBJ1-1; D unresolved. With 5 bases removed from V and 6 bases from J, the gap between germline ends came to 13 bases. The CDR3 consists of 13 residues. Germline values: CDR1 SGHAT, CDR2 FQNNGV. The CDR3 loop reads CASSRVYRSEAFF. The CDR3 nucleotides are TGTGCCAGCAGCCGGGTGTACAGATCTGAAGCTTTCTTT.

This clonotype was counted between two and nine times. J is TRBJ2-5 and V is TRBV10-3; 7 bases match TRBD1. After removal of 11 bases from V and 5 bases from J, the junction contained 11 bases not matched to a gene. This CDR3 contains 13 residues. Germline V gives CDR1 ENHRY, CDR2 SYGVKD. The CDR3 spells CASERGLRETQYF. Here the CDR3 DNA reads TGTGCCTCGGAGAGGGGGCTGCGTGAGACCCAGTACTTC.

There are a few counts of this clonotype. The chain recombines TRBV5-1 with TRBJ2-2; D is uncertain. Germline V lookup: CDR1 SGHRS, CDR2 YFSETQ. V was pared by 2 bases and J by 3 bases, with 8 bases between. There are 14 residues in the CDR3. In DNA form, the CDR3 reads TGCGCCAGCAGCTTTTCGGCGGACACCGGGGAGCTGTTTTTT. This sequence encodes CASSFSADTGELFF.

CDR3 sequence: CASSYSAVNSPLHF. Here the CDR3 DNA reads TGTGCCAGCAGTTACTCGGCCGTGAATTCACCCCTCCACTTT. This chain joins TRBV6-5 and TRBJ1-6, with D unresolved. Deletions cut 0 bases from V and 7 bases from J, with 7 bases between. This CDR3 has 14 residues. Germline V CDR1 and CDR2: MNHEY, SVGAGI.

This clonotype came up a few times. This rearrangement joins TRBV29-1 to TRBJ1-1; the D is unclear. Germline lookup yields CDR1 SQVTM and CDR2 ANQGSEA. Trimming removed 5 bases at V and 1 base at J, with 5 bases between. This CDR3 contains 11 residues. CDR3 nucleotides: TGCAGCGTTTCGGCGAACACTGAAGCTTTCTTT. It encodes CSVSANTEAFF.

The chain links TRBV6-4 to TRBJ2-3; 7 bases agree with TRBD2. From germline, CDR1 is MRHNA and CDR2 SNTAGT. Germline trimming cut 4 bases from V and 0 bases from J; bases unmatched to any gene: 4. The CDR3 spans 15 residues. The CDR3 here is CASSARGVSTDTQYF. CDR3 sequence (DNA): TGTGCCAGCAGTGCACGGGGGGTTAGCACAGATACGCAGTATTTT.

The chain joins TRBV19 to TRBJ2-1; maybe TRBD2 (5 bases). Germline values: CDR1 LNHDA, CDR2 SQIVND (reference sequence). V lost 8 bases and J 1 base, leaving 15 bases between the germline ends. The CDR3 spans 15 residues. The CDR3 coding sequence is TGTGCCAGTCGGTCTAGCTTCCTTTCCTACAATGAGCAGTTCTTC. It codes for CASRSSFLSYNEQFF.

This chain connects TRBV27 to TRBJ1-1; tentative D call: TRBD1 (6 bases). Germline lookup yields CDR1 MNHEY and CDR2 SMNVEV (reference sequence). Trimming stripped 4 bases from V and 4 bases from J, with 10 bases between. CDR3 length: 13 amino acids. The CDR3: CASSYRDGTEAFF. The CDR3 DNA reads TGTGCCAGCAGTTACAGGGACGGCACTGAAGCTTTCTTT.

This sequence joins TRBV6-6 and TRBJ2-1; a possible D gene is TRBD2 (6 bases). V was shortened by 5 bases and J by 11 bases, with 13 bases between the two germline ends. The germline gives CDR1 MNHNY, CDR2 SVGAGI (reference sequence). This CDR3 region has 12 residues. CDR3 region: CASSQRAGQQFF. CDR3 bases: TGTGCCAGCAGTCAACGGGCGGGACAGCAGTTCTTC.

This clonotype was seen a few times. The rearrangement uses TRBV20-1 and TRBJ2-6; 7 nucleotides align to TRBD1. V was clipped by 5 bases and J by 1 base; unmatched bases: 2. This CDR3 spans 14 amino acids. The germline V gene encodes CDR1 DFQATT and CDR2 SNEGSKA (reference sequence). The CDR3 bases are TGCAGTGCTCCCAGGGGGTCTGGGGCCAACGTCCTGACTTTC. This sequence encodes CSAPRGSGANVLTF.

This clonotype occurred many times. The rearrangement links TRBV20-1 to TRBJ1-5; D gene uncertain. The CDR3 is 14 residues long. Trimming removed 3 bases at V and 0 bases at J, with 9 bases between. CDR1 and CDR2 from the germline V gene are DFQATT and SNEGSKA (reference sequence). CDR3 region: CSASSGNSNQPQHF. CDR3 DNA sequence: TGCAGTGCTAGTTCGGGTAATAGCAATCAGCCCCAGCATTTT.

CDR3 nucleotide sequence: TGTGCCAGCAGTAAGCGGACAGGGGTACCCAAGGGGGTTGAAGCTTTCTTT. This gives the protein CASSKRTGVPKGVEAFF. The genes are TRBV12-3 or TRBV12-4 and TRBJ1-1; TRBD1 matches 9 bases. Trimming took 5 bases from V and 7 from J; bases not matched to a gene: 17. This CDR3 has 17 amino acids.